This T cell receptor (beta chain) was found in a study of vaccination effects on CD4 cells after COVID-19. A remark on this clone: Its antigen is unknown.

V lost 4 bases and J 9 bases, leaving 20 bases between the germline ends. The CDR3 is 15 amino acids. From germline, CDR1 is LNHDA and CDR2 SQIVND (reference sequence). Repertoires were generated with immunoSEQ multiplex PCR, while TCRdb's copy carries only in-frame clones and drops some. This sample yields 80,000 to 95,000 clones, of which 77% are seen a single time; more than 0.85% belongs to the top ten. Before any sequencing was done, the ViraFEST assay used viral peptide pools to expand antigen-specific CD4+ T cells. CD4+ T cell isolation took place after approximately ten days of culture. Everyone in the study got two shots of either the BNT162b2 or mRNA-1273 vaccine.

The specimen comprised CD4+ T cells from PBMCs cultured with HCoV-OC43 spike peptides, sampled after COVID-19 vaccination. Described subset: HCoV-OC43 spike overlapping peptide pool stimulation. The sequence derives from a human donor who received a COVID-19 vaccine. The chain is built from TRBV19 and TRBJ2-3; D tentatively reads TRBD1 or TRBD2 (5 bases each). The CDR3 DNA reads TGTGCCAGTAGTACCCCAGGGCAGGGACCCGCAACGCAGTATTTT. Translation: CASSTPGQGPATQYF.